This passage covers 14 T cell receptor beta chains from one sample sequenced in a study of T cells after yellow fever vaccination. TCRdb passed the 5' RACE reads through MiXCR, listing each CDR3 protein once. The top ten clones hold 17% of a sample with hundreds of thousands of distinct CDR3 sequences, about a sixth of them seen once. Material: PBMCs, obtained less than 6 days after the first yellow fever vaccination. The receptors stem from a man younger than 35 who received the YFV17D yellow fever vaccine.

V usage is TRBV7-9 and J usage is TRBJ1-2, with 12 nucleotides matching TRBD1. Germline CDR1 is SEHNR and CDR2 is FQNEAQ (reference sequence). Trimming cost V 3 bases and J 7 bases; bases outside gene matches: 6. The CDR3 has 15 amino acids. The CDR3 nucleotides are TGTGCCAGCAGCTTCGGGGACAGGGGGCAATCTGGCTACACCTTC. Its protein product is CASSFGDRGQSGYTF.

V gene TRBV7-2 combines with J gene TRBJ1-3; TRBD1 might be the D (5 bases). This CDR3 is 15 amino acids long. From germline, CDR1 is SGHTA and CDR2 FQGNSA. Trimming pared 4 bases from V and 2 bases from J, leaving 12 bases between. The CDR3 here is CASSSDSYPGNTIYF. The CDR3 DNA follows: TGTGCCAGCAGCTCCGACAGCTACCCTGGAAACACCATATATTTT.

The chain carries TRBV20-1 and TRBJ2-5, with D hard to call. This CDR3 spans 11 amino acids. Germline V lookup: CDR1 DFQATT, CDR2 SNEGSKA (reference sequence). V lost 2 bases to trimming and J lost 5 bases, with 6 bases between them. This CDR3 reads CSARFVETQYF. The CDR3, as DNA: TGCAGTGCTAGATTCGTTGAGACCCAGTACTTC.

The chain is built from TRBV30 and TRBJ1-3; D call uncertain. Trimming removed 5 bases at V and 3 bases at J, with 8 bases between. There are 12 residues in the CDR3. Per germline, CDR1 GTSNPN and CDR2 SVGIG (reference sequence). The CDR3 sequence is CAWGRVGNTIYF. The CDR3 DNA sequence: TGTGCCTGGGGACGCGTTGGAAACACCATATATTTT.

This clonotype was seen more than once but under ten times. The rearrangement joins TRBV28 to TRBJ1-2, with 10 positions matching TRBD1. V gave up 6 bases and J gave up 6 bases; unmatched junction bases: 13. CDR1 and CDR2 (germline): MDHEN, SYDVKM. The length of the CDR3 is 16 residues. As DNA, the CDR3 is TGTGCCAGCAGCCCCGACAGGGGGCGACCCACGGATGGCTACACCTTC. Translation gives CASSPDRGRPTDGYTF.

The chain carries TRBV5-8 and TRBJ2-7, with D uncertain. The CDR3 spans 10 residues. Germline CDR1 reads SGHTS; CDR2 reads YDEGEE. V shed 1 base and J shed 6 bases, with 2 bases lying between them. The CDR3 nucleotides are TGTGCCAGCAGCTTGTCCGAGCAGTACTTC. It translates to CASSLSEQYF.

The chain employs TRBV6-2 or TRBV6-3 and TRBJ1-1, with D unresolved. Deletions cut 7 bases from V and 0 bases from J, with 9 bases between. The length of the CDR3 is 13 residues. The germline V gene has CDR1 MNHEY and CDR2 SVGEGT. CDR3 amino acids: CASKLLMNTEAFF. For the CDR3, the DNA is TGTGCCAGCAAGCTCTTGATGAACACTGAAGCTTTCTTT.

The rearrangement uses TRBV5-4 and TRBJ2-1, with 10 nucleotides matching TRBD1. CDR3 length: 15 amino acids. Germline CDR1 reads SGHNT; CDR2 reads YYREEE (reference sequence). V lost 4 bases, J lost 7 bases, and 8 bases stayed unmatched. The CDR3 DNA follows: TGTGCCAGCAGCCCCGGGACAGGGGAAGCGAATGAGCAGTTCTTC. Its translation: CASSPGTGEANEQFF.

On this clonotype: A much larger clone is a single base away; this may be a read error. V usage is TRBV18 and J usage is TRBJ2-5; D remains unclear. The germline V gene encodes CDR1 KGHSH and CDR2 LQKENI. CDR3 length: 14 residues. The CDR3 DNA is TGTCCCAGCTCGACGACAAATCCTGAAGAGACCCAGTACTTC. The encoded protein is CPSSTTNPEETQYF.

This clonotype was counted at least ten times. The rearrangement links TRBV3-1 to TRBJ1-1, with TRBD1 identical over 7 bases. V was pared by 4 bases and J by 4 bases, with 6 bases of the junction left unmatched. Germline-derived CDR1 and CDR2 are LGHDT and YNNKEL (reference sequence). This CDR3 region has 14 residues. In nucleotides, the CDR3 is TGTGCCAGCAGCCTACGACAGGGAGGCACTGAAGCTTTCTTT. Translating it yields CASSLRQGGTEAFF.

The genes are TRBV29-1 and TRBJ2-5; D might be TRBD1 (5 bases). Germline CDR1 reads SQVTM; CDR2 reads ANQGSEA. The CDR3 length is 16 residues. V dropped 0 bases and J dropped 3 bases, with 17 bases sitting between them. CDR3 sequence reads: CSVEDLTGNREETQYF. CDR3 nucleotide sequence: TGCAGCGTTGAAGATCTTACAGGAAACCGGGAAGAGACCCAGTACTTC.

V and J are TRBV24-1 and TRBJ2-2; D not resolved. There are 16 residues in the CDR3. Germline V lookup: CDR1 KGHDR, CDR2 SFDVKD. V lost 0 bases and J lost 1, with 8 bases in between. CDR3 in DNA: TGTGCCACCAGTGATTTGCGACTTAAGAACACCGGGGAGCTGTTTTTT. Amino acid sequence: CATSDLRLKNTGELFF.

This chain uses TRBV6-6 with TRBJ2-7; either TRBD1 or TRBD2 may supply D (5 bases each). The CDR3 covers 13 residues. CDR1 is MNHNY and CDR2 is SVGAGI in the germline V gene (reference sequence). V gave up 10 bases and J gave up 0 bases, with 13 bases separating them. CDR3 amino acids: CATSAGGSYEQYF. The CDR3 DNA follows: TGTGCCACCTCCGCTGGGGGCTCCTACGAGCAGTACTTC.

This clonotype was detected a few times. This chain links TRBV5-1 with TRBJ2-1; 9 bases are a match to TRBD1. The J segment lost 8 bases and the V segment lost 4 bases, leaving 7 bases of the junction unmatched. The CDR3 is made up of 14 amino acids. Per germline, CDR1 SGHRS and CDR2 YFSETQ. The CDR3 here is CASSDPQGADEQFF. The CDR3 region has the DNA TGCGCCAGCAGCGACCCACAGGGGGCCGATGAGCAGTTCTTC.